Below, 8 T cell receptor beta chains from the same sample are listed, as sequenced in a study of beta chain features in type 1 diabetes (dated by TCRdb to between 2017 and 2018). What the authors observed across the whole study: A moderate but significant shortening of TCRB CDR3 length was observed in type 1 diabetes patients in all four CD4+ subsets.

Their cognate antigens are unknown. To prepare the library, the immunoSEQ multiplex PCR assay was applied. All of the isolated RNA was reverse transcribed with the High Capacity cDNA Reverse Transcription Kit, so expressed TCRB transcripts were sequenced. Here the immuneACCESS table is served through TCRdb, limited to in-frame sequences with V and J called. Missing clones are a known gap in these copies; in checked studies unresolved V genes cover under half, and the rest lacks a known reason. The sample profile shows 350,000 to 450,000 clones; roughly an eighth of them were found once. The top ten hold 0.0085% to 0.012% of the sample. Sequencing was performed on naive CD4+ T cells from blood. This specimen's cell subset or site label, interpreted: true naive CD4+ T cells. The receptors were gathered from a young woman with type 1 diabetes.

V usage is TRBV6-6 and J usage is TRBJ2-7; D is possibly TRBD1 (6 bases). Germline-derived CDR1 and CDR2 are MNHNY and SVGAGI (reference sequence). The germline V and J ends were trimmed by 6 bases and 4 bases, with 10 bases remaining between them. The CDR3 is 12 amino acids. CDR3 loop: CASRDSQYEQYF. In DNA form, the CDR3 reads TGTGCCAGCAGGGACAGCCAATACGAGCAGTACTTC.

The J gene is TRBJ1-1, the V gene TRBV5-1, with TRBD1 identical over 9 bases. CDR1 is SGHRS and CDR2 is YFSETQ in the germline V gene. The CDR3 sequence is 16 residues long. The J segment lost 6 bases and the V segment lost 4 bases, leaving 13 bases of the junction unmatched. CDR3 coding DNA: TGCGCCAGCAGCCCAAACAGGGGGCAGAGGGGCGCTGAAGCTTTCTTT. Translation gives CASSPNRGQRGAEAFF.

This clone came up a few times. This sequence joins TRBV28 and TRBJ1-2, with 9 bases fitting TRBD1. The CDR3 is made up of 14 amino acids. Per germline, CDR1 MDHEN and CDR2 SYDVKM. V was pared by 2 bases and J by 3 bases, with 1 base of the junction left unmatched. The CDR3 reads CASSLTGGDYGYTF. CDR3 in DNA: TGTGCCAGCAGTTTAACAGGGGGCGACTATGGCTACACCTTC.

In DNA, the CDR3 is TGTGCCAGCAGCTCGCGGGGCACACATAATTCACCCCTCCACTTT. Its translation: CASSSRGTHNSPLHF. V gene TRBV9 combines with J gene TRBJ1-6; perhaps TRBD1 as D (5 bases). Germline V gene lookup returns CDR1 SGDLS and CDR2 YYNGEE. This CDR3 comprises 15 residues. The V gene lost 4 bases and the J gene lost 5 bases, with 13 bases spanning the gap.

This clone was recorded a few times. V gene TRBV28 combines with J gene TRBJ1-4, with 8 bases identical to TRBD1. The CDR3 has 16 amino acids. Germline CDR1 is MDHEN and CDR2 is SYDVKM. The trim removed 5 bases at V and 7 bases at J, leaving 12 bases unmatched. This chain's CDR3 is CASSGNRQGKSEKLFF. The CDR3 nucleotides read TGTGCCAGCAGTGGAAACCGACAGGGGAAGTCTGAAAAACTGTTTTTT.

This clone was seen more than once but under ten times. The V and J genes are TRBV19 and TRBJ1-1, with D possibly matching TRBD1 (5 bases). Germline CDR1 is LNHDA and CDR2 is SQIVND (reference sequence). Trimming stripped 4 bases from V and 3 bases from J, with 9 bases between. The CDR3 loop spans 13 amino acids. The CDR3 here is CASSKGDYTEAFF. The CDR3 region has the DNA TGTGCCAGTAGTAAAGGGGATTACACTGAAGCTTTCTTT.

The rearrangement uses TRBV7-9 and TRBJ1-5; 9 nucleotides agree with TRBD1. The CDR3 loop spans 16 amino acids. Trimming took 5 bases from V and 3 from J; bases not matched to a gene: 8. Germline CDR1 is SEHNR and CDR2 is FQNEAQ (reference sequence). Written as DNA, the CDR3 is TGTGCCAGCAGCCCCGGGACAGGGAGTCCCAATCAGCCCCAGCATTTT. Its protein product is CASSPGTGSPNQPQHF.

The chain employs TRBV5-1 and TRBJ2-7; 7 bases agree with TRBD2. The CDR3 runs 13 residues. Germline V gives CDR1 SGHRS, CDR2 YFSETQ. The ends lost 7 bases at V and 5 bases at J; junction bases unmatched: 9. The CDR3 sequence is CASSPGLPHEQYF. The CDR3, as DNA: TGCGCCAGCTCCCCGGGACTACCACACGAGCAGTACTTC.